The T cell receptor beta chain described here comes from a study of T cell responses to AZD1222 COVID-19 vaccine. General study results and limits: Repertoire samples came only from after the peak T cell response. The sample set comprised mostly white British donors with more females, and clonal diversity was possibly underestimated.

After removal of 3 bases from V and 3 bases from J, the junction contained 1 base not matched to a gene. The CDR3 contains 14 residues. Germline values: CDR1 SEHNR, CDR2 FQNEAQ (reference sequence). The data were produced by immunoSEQ multiplex PCR, yet TCRdb's version contains in-frame clones alone and is incomplete. Counted here are 85,000 to 100,000 clones, 70% to 90% occurring once; the ten biggest clones make up roughly a tenth. As concerns this clone: The antigen is undetermined. This sample also contains other DNA sequences that code for the same CDR3.

V is TRBV7-9 and J is TRBJ1-4; TRBD1 matches at 7 bases. Here the sequenced sample was peripheral blood, taken on day 0 of AZD1222 vaccination. This receptor was taken from an adult in good health. Here the CDR3 reads CASSLGTANEKLFF. CDR3 nucleotides: TGTGCCAGCAGCTTGGGGACAGCTAATGAAAAACTGTTTTTT. The full variable domain, rest sourced from reference TRBV7-9 and TRBJ1-4, is DTGVSQNPRHKITKRGQNVTFRCDPISEHNRLYWYRQTLGQGPEFLTYFQNEAQLEKSRLLSDRFSAERPKGSFSTLEIQRTEQGDSAMYLCASSLGTANEKLFFGSGTQLSVL.